The 32 T cell receptor beta chains below come from one sample, sequenced in a study of shared clonotypes between healthy human individuals. The assay was immunoSEQ multiplex PCR, and TCRdb's table has in-frame clones only and misses some. The sample includes more than 2,000,000 clones, around 90% of them seen just once. The specimen sequenced was naive CD4+ T cells sorted from blood. Subset specified: CD45RA+ positively selected. These receptors were collected from a man aged 18 to 29 in good health.

The V gene is TRBV9, the J gene TRBJ2-6; no clear D. The CDR3 has 14 amino acids. With 3 bases removed from V and 6 bases from J, the gap between germline ends came to 10 bases. The germline gives CDR1 SGDLS, CDR2 YYNGEE. The CDR3 protein is CASSAAASANVLTF. CDR3 sequence (DNA): TGTGCCAGCAGCGCAGCCGCGTCGGCCAACGTCCTGACTTTC.

The CDR3 DNA is TGTGCCATCCGAAAAGGAGCGAACACCGGGGAGCTGTTTTTT. Its protein is CAIRKGANTGELFF. J is TRBJ2-2 and V is TRBV10-3; D gene unclear. V gave up 8 bases and J gave up 0 bases, with 10 bases separating them. Germline V gene data show CDR1 as ENHRY and CDR2 as SYGVKD. The CDR3 runs to 14 residues.

V gene TRBV6-6 combines with J gene TRBJ2-7; TRBD2 is a possible D gene (6 bases). The CDR3 is 13 amino acids. Between the trimmed V and J ends, which lost 0 bases and 7 bases, there was a span of 10 bases. Looked up from germline, CDR1 is MNHNY and CDR2 is SVGAGI (reference sequence). The CDR3 nucleotides read TGTGCCAGCAGTTACTCAACGGGGGAAGAGCAGTACTTC. It translates to CASSYSTGEEQYF.

The chain links TRBV6-5 to TRBJ2-1, with D unclear. Per the germline V gene, CDR1 is MNHEY and CDR2 is SVGAGI. The V gene lost 0 bases and the J gene lost 6 bases, with 9 bases spanning the gap. This CDR3 has 14 amino acids. As DNA, the CDR3 is TGTGCCAGCAGTTACTCACACGGTGGCAATGAGCAGTTCTTC. It codes for CASSYSHGGNEQFF.

CDR3 region: CASSVRQGAIDEKLFF. The CDR3 coding sequence is TGTGCCAGCAGCGTAAGACAGGGGGCCATTGATGAAAAACTGTTTTTT. The chain uses TRBV7-9 and TRBJ1-4; TRBD1 aligns across 10 bases. V lost 5 bases and J lost 6; bases outside the gene matches: 9. CDR1 SEHNR and CDR2 FQNEAQ come from the germline V gene (reference sequence). CDR3 length: 16 residues.

The V call is TRBV23-1, the J call TRBJ1-5, with D perhaps matching TRBD1 (6 bases). TRBV23-1 is reported as an ORF; its role is uncertain. V lost 4 bases to trimming and J lost 3 bases, with 28 bases between them. The CDR3 totals 20 residues. In DNA, the CDR3 is TGCGCCAGCAGTCTGACCTTCGAGGGGGGGAAGTCACTGGTCAATCAGCCCCAGCATTTT. Protein sequence: CASSLTFEGGKSLVNQPQHF.

The chain is built from TRBV9 and TRBJ2-3; D is uncertain. Germline V gives CDR1 SGDLS, CDR2 YYNGEE. This CDR3 has 13 residues. V was shortened by 6 bases and J by 2 bases, with 10 bases between the two germline ends. The CDR3: CASTSGLTDTQYF. The CDR3 bases are TGTGCCAGCACCAGTGGGCTCACAGATACGCAGTATTTT.

The chain recombines TRBV10-3 with TRBJ2-7, with D perhaps given as TRBD1 or TRBD2 (6 bases each). The CDR3 covers 14 residues. CDR1 ENHRY and CDR2 SYGVKD come from the germline V gene. V was trimmed by 0 bases and J by 2 bases, leaving 8 bases between them. CDR3 residues: CAISESEGAYEQYF. Here the CDR3 DNA reads TGTGCCATCAGTGAGTCGGAGGGGGCCTACGAGCAGTACTTC.

A word on this clone: Other DNA sequences in this specimen translate into the identical CDR3. The chain joins TRBV2 to TRBJ1-4; no clear D. The CDR3 totals 10 residues. Germline V gene lookup returns CDR1 SNHLY and CDR2 FYNNEI. Trimming removed 4 bases at V and 8 bases at J, with 2 bases between. The CDR3 region is CASSVEKLFF. The CDR3 DNA reads as TGTGCCAGCAGTGTAGAAAAACTGTTTTTT.

This chain connects TRBV27 to TRBJ1-1; 7 bases line up with TRBD1. Germline loops: CDR1 MNHEY, CDR2 SMNVEV (reference sequence). The CDR3 spans 13 residues. V shed 5 bases, J shed 10 bases, and the junction held 10 bases outside the gene matches. CDR3 loop: CASSPTRTGRAFF. CDR3 coding DNA: TGTGCCAGCAGTCCTACCCGGACAGGCCGAGCTTTCTTT.

The CDR3 DNA follows: TGTGCCAGCAGTTCCCCGGGCTCTGAAAAACTGTTTTTT. Encoded protein: CASSSPGSEKLFF. V usage is TRBV27 and J usage is TRBJ1-4; D unclear. Germline V gives CDR1 MNHEY, CDR2 SMNVEV (reference sequence). V was clipped by 4 bases and J by 7 bases, with 10 bases between them. CDR3 length: 13 amino acids.

The CDR3 is CASSLIALQGNTEAFF. Written as DNA, the CDR3 is TGTGCCAGCAGCTTAATTGCTTTACAGGGGAACACTGAAGCTTTCTTT. This rearrangement joins TRBV7-6 to TRBJ1-1; a weak D match, TRBD1 (6 bases). The germline gives CDR1 SGHVS, CDR2 FNYEAQ. Trimming left V 2 bases short and J 1 base short, with 14 bases between. The CDR3 is made up of 16 amino acids.

This chain's CDR3 is CASSQTGGQETQYF. As DNA, the CDR3 is TGTGCCAGCAGCCAGACAGGAGGGCAAGAGACCCAGTACTTC. The chain has TRBV5-4 and TRBJ2-5; the D call may be TRBD1 or TRBD2 (6 bases each). CDR3 length: 14 residues. The V end lost 4 bases, the J end lost 2 bases, and 12 bases lay between the germline ends. Germline V gene sequence: CDR1 SGHNT, CDR2 YYREEE (reference sequence). The variable domain in full, completed from reference TRBV5-4 and TRBJ2-5, reads ETGVTQSPTHLIKTRGQQVTLRCSSQSGHNTVSWYQQALGQGPQFIFQYYREEENGRGNFPPRFSGLQFPNYSSELNVNALELDDSALYLCASSQTGGQETQYFGPGTRLLVL.

The chain carries TRBV7-9 and TRBJ2-1; D is possibly TRBD2 (7 bases). The V gene's germline CDR1 is SEHNR and CDR2 FQNEAQ (reference sequence). The CDR3 length is 15 residues. The V and J ends lost 0 bases and 5 bases respectively, with 11 bases between them. Written as DNA, the CDR3 is TGTGCCAGCAGCTTAGCGGGGGGGCCGAACAATGAGCAGTTCTTC. It codes for CASSLAGGPNNEQFF.

The V call is TRBV5-1, the J call TRBJ2-5; TRBD2 matches 9 bases. After removal of 2 bases from V and 4 bases from J, the junction contained 9 bases not matched to a gene. Per the germline V gene, CDR1 is SGHRS and CDR2 is YFSETQ. There are 16 residues in the CDR3. The CDR3: CASSLDGGGAGETQYF. The CDR3 DNA sequence: TGCGCCAGCAGCTTAGATGGCGGGGGGGCCGGAGAGACCCAGTACTTC. Full variable domain (remainder filled in from reference TRBV5-1 and TRBJ2-5): KAGVTQTPRYLIKTRGQQVTLSCSPISGHRSVSWYQQTPGQGLQFLFEYFSETQRNKGNFPGRFSGRQFSNSRSEMNVSTLELGDSALYLCASSLDGGGAGETQYFGPGTRLLVL.

This clone was recorded once. The rearrangement joins TRBV7-2 to TRBJ2-1, with TRBD2 matching 14 bases. This CDR3 comprises 16 residues. The ends lost 5 bases at V and 7 bases at J; junction bases unmatched: 7. Germline CDR1 and CDR2: SGHTA and FQGNSA. The CDR3 DNA sequence: TGTGCCAGCAGCCTGGGGACTAGCGGGAGAATGAATGAGCAGTTCTTC. It encodes CASSLGTSGRMNEQFF.

This sequence joins TRBV6-6 and TRBJ2-1; weak D call: TRBD2 (5 bases). Trimming cost V 5 bases and J 9 bases, with 8 bases left between them. The CDR3 runs to 11 residues. The germline CDR1 and CDR2 sequences are MNHNY and SVGAGI (reference sequence). CDR3 loop: CASSRGGEQFF. CDR3 in DNA: TGTGCCAGCAGTCGGGGTGGTGAGCAGTTCTTC.

This chain uses TRBV5-4 with TRBJ1-1, with 8 nucleotides matching TRBD1. V lost 4 bases, J lost 8 bases, and 10 bases stayed unmatched. The germline V gene has CDR1 SGHNT and CDR2 YYREEE (reference sequence). CDR3 size: 14 residues. The CDR3 DNA is TGTGCCAGCAGCCGGGACAGGTCTTGGGGGGAAGCTTTCTTT. Translated, it gives CASSRDRSWGEAFF.

This chain uses TRBV7-9 with TRBJ1-3; the match to TRBD1 covers 10 bases. Germline trimming cut 2 bases from V and 3 bases from J; bases unmatched to any gene: 4. The CDR3 runs to 16 residues. Per germline, CDR1 SEHNR and CDR2 FQNEAQ (reference sequence). The CDR3 loop is CASSLRTGGYGNTIYF. CDR3 DNA: TGTGCCAGCAGCTTAAGGACAGGGGGTTATGGAAACACCATATATTTT. The full variable domain, rest sourced from reference TRBV7-9 and TRBJ1-3, is DTGVSQNPRHKITKRGQNVTFRCDPISEHNRLYWYRQTLGQGPEFLTYFQNEAQLEKSRLLSDRFSAERPKGSFSTLEIQRTEQGDSAMYLCASSLRTGGYGNTIYFGEGSWLTVV.

V is TRBV10-1 and J is TRBJ2-4; D is possibly TRBD2 (6 bases). The CDR3 runs to 13 residues. V lost 4 bases and J 3 bases, leaving 7 bases between the germline ends. Germline V gives CDR1 WNHNN, CDR2 SYGVQD (reference sequence). The CDR3 DNA sequence: TGCGCCAGCAGTGCGGGGGACAAAAACATTCAGTACTTC. It specifies CASSAGDKNIQYF.

As for this clone: The junction differs from germline at one of its ends, possibly a read error. The chain employs TRBV5-1 and TRBJ1-3; the D is unclear. The length of the CDR3 is 14 residues. Germline CDR1 reads SGHRS; CDR2 reads YFSETQ. CDR3 DNA sequence: TGCGCCAGCAGCTTGCCTCAGGCCGGAAGCACCATATATTTT. It specifies CASSLPQAGSTIYF.

This chain connects TRBV5-1 to TRBJ2-1; TRBD1 matches at 9 bases. The junction had 6 bases not matched to a gene; V was cut back by 5 bases and J by 3 bases. The V gene's germline CDR1 is SGHRS and CDR2 YFSETQ. There are 15 residues in the CDR3. Written as DNA, the CDR3 is TGCGCCAGCAGACACGGACAGGGGATCTACAATGAGCAGTTCTTC. Translating it yields CASRHGQGIYNEQFF.

This chain joins TRBV6-1 and TRBJ1-6; the D gene is possibly TRBD1 (5 bases). Trimming removed 3 bases from V and 9 bases from J, with 18 bases in between. The CDR3 length is 16 residues. Germline CDR1 is MNHNS and CDR2 is SASEGT. The CDR3 here is CASSDPSQGWASPLHF. The CDR3 DNA is TGTGCCAGCAGTGATCCTTCCCAGGGTTGGGCTTCACCCCTCCACTTT.

This chain links TRBV6-1 with TRBJ2-3; no clear D gene. Trimming took 2 bases from V and 3 from J, leaving 12 bases between them. Germline assignment: CDR1 MNHNS and CDR2 SASEGT. The CDR3 extends over 15 amino acids. The CDR3 loop reads CASSESPSKTDTQYF. The CDR3, as DNA: TGTGCCAGCAGTGAATCTCCTAGTAAGACAGATACGCAGTATTTT.

This sequence joins TRBV4-1 and TRBJ2-5, with D hard to call. V was trimmed by 3 bases and J by 8 bases, leaving 16 bases between them. Germline V gene sequence: CDR1 MGHRA, CDR2 YSYEKL. The CDR3 runs to 14 residues. CDR3 in DNA: TGCGCCAGCAGCCAGCGGACCCAGCAGGATACCCAGTACTTC. Its protein is CASSQRTQQDTQYF.

The chain carries TRBV11-1 and TRBJ2-7; TRBD1 is a possible D gene (6 bases). The V gene lost 1 base and the J gene lost 1 base, with 8 bases spanning the gap. The CDR3 totals 14 residues. CDR1 and CDR2 from the germline V gene are SGHAT and FQDESV (reference sequence). The CDR3 sequence: CASSLGTVSYEQYF. Written as DNA, the CDR3 is TGTGCCAGCAGCTTAGGGACAGTTTCCTACGAGCAGTACTTC.

V and J are TRBV30 and TRBJ2-3; 7 bases agree with TRBD2. The CDR3 loop spans 15 amino acids. With V trimmed by 2 bases and J by 1 base, 6 bases remained unmatched. Germline loops: CDR1 GTSNPN, CDR2 SVGIG (reference sequence). CDR3: CAWSSALAGTDTQYF. The CDR3 coding sequence is TGTGCCTGGAGTTCCGCCCTAGCGGGCACAGATACGCAGTATTTT.

The V gene is TRBV28, the J gene TRBJ2-1, with D unresolved. Per the germline V gene, CDR1 is MDHEN and CDR2 is SYDVKM. The CDR3 consists of 13 residues. V lost 8 bases and J lost 5, with 13 bases in between. This CDR3 is CASLYYMDNEQFF. The CDR3 nucleotides read TGTGCCAGCTTGTACTATATGGACAATGAGCAGTTCTTC.

J is TRBJ2-5 and V is TRBV5-4; the match to TRBD1 covers 9 bases. Germline CDR1 reads SGHNT; CDR2 reads YYREEE (reference sequence). CDR3 size: 15 residues. J lost 4 bases, V lost 2 bases, and 6 bases had no gene match. The chain's CDR3 is CASSFTQGARETQYF. The CDR3 bases are TGTGCCAGCAGCTTCACACAGGGGGCTAGAGAGACCCAGTACTTC.

This clone was seen just once. This sequence joins TRBV5-5 and TRBJ2-2, with D perhaps given as TRBD1 or TRBD2 (5 bases each). Germline V gives CDR1 SGHKS, CDR2 YYEKEE (reference sequence). V shed 2 bases and J shed 4 bases, with 15 bases lying between them. CDR3 size: 16 residues. CDR3 region: CASSFSAGTSTGELFF. The CDR3 DNA is TGTGCCAGCAGCTTTTCGGCAGGGACCTCCACCGGGGAGCTGTTTTTT.

The chain links TRBV6-5 to TRBJ1-2; unclear D gene. V lost 4 bases and J lost 7, with 7 bases in between. The CDR3 has 11 residues. Per germline, CDR1 MNHEY and CDR2 SVGAGI. The CDR3 DNA reads TGTGCCAGCAGTTCGGCGGCTGGCTACACCTTC. Protein: CASSSAAGYTF.

The chain employs TRBV4-3 and TRBJ2-3, with a tentative D call TRBD1 (6 bases). CDR1 is LGHNA and CDR2 is YSLEER in the germline V gene. With 3 bases removed from V and 4 bases from J, the gap between germline ends came to 17 bases. This CDR3 has 16 residues. CDR3 residues: CASSQMEGKGADTQYF. Written as DNA, the CDR3 is TGCGCCAGCAGCCAGATGGAAGGGAAGGGGGCAGATACGCAGTATTTT.